These 24 T cell receptor beta chains came from one sample sequenced in a study of blood T cell repertoires in acute mononucleosis. Data came from immunoSEQ multiplex PCR; TCRdb stores just in-frame clones and leaves some out. The table records 7,800 or so clones, less than 30% of them present only once. Regarding time point: acute infectious mononucleosis, at clinical presentation within 2 weeks of symptom onset (visit 1). Sequencing was performed on EBV YVL epitope tetramer+ CD8+ T cells sorted from PBMCs, taken during acute infectious mononucleosis. Subset denoted: CD8 T cells binding a tetramer with EBV BRLF1 109-117 peptide (YVL-BR). The receptors here all came from a woman younger than 30 with infectious mononucleosis caused by EBV.

The chain is built from TRBV27 and TRBJ2-1; 9 nucleotides agree with TRBD2. In germline, CDR1 is MNHEY, CDR2 SMNVEV (reference sequence). V shed 6 bases, J shed 5 bases, and the junction held 14 bases outside the gene matches. The CDR3 has 17 residues. CDR3 in amino acids: CASSSPPLAGDHNEQFF. The CDR3 DNA sequence: TGTGCCAGCAGCTCCCCCCCATTAGCGGGGGACCACAATGAGCAGTTCTTC.

In its sample, this clone was seen a few times. The chain recombines TRBV7-2 with TRBJ1-4; no clear D. Germline CDR1 and CDR2: SGHTA and FQGNSA. The CDR3 contains 15 residues. Trimming pared 5 bases from V and 4 bases from J, leaving 14 bases between. CDR3 sequence (DNA): TGTGCCAGCAGCCCACTTGGCCGTAATAATGAAAAACTGTTTTTT. Its protein is CASSPLGRNNEKLFF.

The chain recombines TRBV27 with TRBJ2-7; 9 nucleotides align to TRBD2. CDR1 and CDR2 from the germline V gene are MNHEY and SMNVEV (reference sequence). The CDR3 has 15 amino acids. The junction had 17 bases not matched to a gene; V was cut back by 10 bases and J by 7 bases. CDR3 bases: TGTGCCATGAATCCCCTGTCAGCGGGAGGTAAGGAGCAGTACTTC. Translated, it gives CAMNPLSAGGKEQYF.

This clone was seen a few times. A far larger clone is off by one base, so a read error is likely. Other DNA sequences in the same sample also yield this CDR3. This chain links TRBV5-6 with TRBJ2-1, with D possibly TRBD1 on 5 matching bases. This CDR3 has 12 amino acids. Per the germline V gene, CDR1 is SGHDT and CDR2 is YYEEEE. V was clipped by 5 bases and J by 7 bases, with 10 bases between them. The CDR3 nucleotides are TGTGCCAGCAGTGAACAGGCGAATGAGCAGTTCTTC. Translating it yields CASSEQANEQFF.

The gene calls are TRBV11-2 and TRBJ2-5; tentative D call: TRBD2 (6 bases). The CDR3 spans 14 residues. Trimming removed 9 bases at V and 10 bases at J, with 24 bases between. Germline V CDR1 and CDR2: SGHAT, FQNNGV. The CDR3 protein is CASERVGGARDQYF. The CDR3 coding sequence is TGTGCCAGTGAGAGAGTTGGCGGGGCAAGAGACCAGTACTTC.

Comment on this clone: A far larger clone is one nucleotide away, so this likely arose from a read error. At the DNA level, this CDR3 is encoded by other sequences in the same sample as well. This chain uses TRBV7-7 with TRBJ2-1; possibly TRBD2 for D (5 bases). The germline CDR1 and CDR2 sequences are SSHAT and FNYEAQ (reference sequence). The CDR3 totals 15 residues. This CDR3 reads CASSFTRAGDNEQFF. DNA for the CDR3: TGTGCTAGCAGCTTCACGCGGGCAGGCGACAATGAGCAGTTCTTC. The full variable domain, rest sourced from reference TRBV7-7 and TRBJ2-1, is GAGVSQSPRYKVTKRGQDVTLRCDPISSHATLYWYQQALGQGPEFLTYFNYEAQPDKSGLPSDRFSAERPEGSISTLTIQRTEQRDSAMYRCASSFTRAGDNEQFFGPGTRLTVL.

This clone has only a few counts. The chain combines TRBV4-2 with TRBJ2-7; D possibly uses TRBD1 or TRBD2 (5 bases each). The CDR3 loop spans 16 amino acids. From germline, CDR1 is LGHNA and CDR2 YNFKEQ. V shed 4 bases and J shed 2 bases, with 18 bases lying between them. Written as DNA, the CDR3 is TGTGCCAGCAGCCCAACATTGCAGGGAGTCGCCTACGAGCAGTACTTC. It yields the protein CASSPTLQGVAYEQYF.

The V call is TRBV27, the J call TRBJ2-5, with no clear D. Trimming removed 0 bases at V and 4 bases at J, with 15 bases between. This CDR3 spans 16 amino acids. Germline V gives CDR1 MNHEY, CDR2 SMNVEV (reference sequence). The CDR3: CASSLSIGLCRETQYF. The DNA for the CDR3 is TGTGCCAGCAGTTTATCGATAGGCCTCTGCAGAGAGACCCAGTACTTC.

The chain uses TRBV4-1 and TRBJ1-6, with 8 positions matching TRBD1. V trimming: 8 bases; J trimming: 14 bases; junction bases outside the gene matches: 17. The CDR3 loop spans 15 amino acids. From germline, CDR1 is MGHRA and CDR2 YSYEKL. The CDR3 sequence is CASQTTGEVQFTLHF. CDR3 coding DNA: TGCGCCAGCCAGACGACAGGGGAGGTCCAATTCACCCTCCACTTT.

The gene calls are TRBV6-4 and TRBJ2-7; D ambiguous. This CDR3 has 12 amino acids. Germline CDR1 is MRHNA and CDR2 is SNTAGT. The V end was cut by 8 bases, the J end by 0 bases, with 8 bases between. The CDR3 protein is CASCALSYEQYF. CDR3 nucleotides: TGTGCCAGCTGCGCGCTCTCCTACGAGCAGTACTTC.

V and J are TRBV7-3 and TRBJ2-1, with 7 bases lining up with TRBD1. This CDR3 comprises 13 residues. Per the germline V gene, CDR1 is SGHTA and CDR2 is FQGTGA. The V segment lost 5 bases and the J segment 7 bases; nucleotides outside the gene matches: 5. The CDR3 sequence is CASSIQGKNEQFF. CDR3 nucleotide sequence: TGTGCCAGCAGCATACAGGGGAAAAATGAGCAGTTCTTC.

A few counts support this clone. Germline is not matched at one junction end, which may reflect a read error. The rearrangement joins TRBV4-1 to TRBJ2-3; the D is unclear. The CDR3 is 12 residues long. Germline loops: CDR1 MGHRA, CDR2 YSYEKL. The CDR3 DNA is TGTGCCAGCAGCTCACCCTCCGGTACGCAGTATTTT. This codes for CASSSPSGTQYF.

This clone was recorded a few times. A far larger clone is only one base removed, so a read error is likely. Different DNA sequences within this sample yield the same CDR3. The chain employs TRBV7-3 and TRBJ2-1; 7 nucleotides line up with TRBD2. J was trimmed by 8 bases and V by 5 bases; bases with no gene match: 15. Germline assignment: CDR1 SGHTA and CDR2 FQGTGA. This CDR3 contains 16 residues. As DNA, the CDR3 is TGTGCCAGCAGCCCCCTTCCTAGCGGTTTTGGGCATGAGCAGTTCTTC. It encodes CASSPLPSGFGHEQFF. The complete variable domain, with remaining parts taken from reference TRBV7-3 and TRBJ2-1, reads GAGVSQTPSNKVTEKGKYVELRCDPISGHTALYWYRQSLGQGPEFLIYFQGTGAADDSGLPNDRFFAVRPEGSVSTLKIQRTERGDSAVYLCASSPLPSGFGHEQFFGPGTRLTVL.

Only a few counts were recorded for this clone. The J gene is TRBJ1-5, the V gene TRBV7-3, with TRBD1 as a possible D gene (6 bases). CDR3 length: 17 amino acids. The germline CDR1 and CDR2 sequences are SGHTA and FQGTGA. Trimming removed 6 bases at V and 4 bases at J, with 22 bases between. The DNA for the CDR3 is TGTGCCAGCAGTGAAGCAGGGGTGGTGATTAGTAATCAGCCCCAGCATTTT. It codes for CASSEAGVVISNQPQHF.

This clone has more than one count but fewer than ten. The rearrangement links TRBV7-8 to TRBJ2-7, with D possibly TRBD2 on 5 matching bases. The CDR3 spans 15 residues. Trimming shortened V by 5 bases and J by 3 bases, and 17 bases separated the two germline ends. From germline, CDR1 is SGHVS and CDR2 FQNEAQ. CDR3 DNA sequence: TGTGCCAGCAGCCCCGGGGTAGGTGAAGGCTACGAGCAGTACTTC. Encoded protein: CASSPGVGEGYEQYF.

The chain employs TRBV7-2 and TRBJ1-1; D not resolved. The germline V gene has CDR1 SGHTA and CDR2 FQGNSA. Trimming left V 4 bases short and J 0 bases short, with 12 bases between. CDR3 length: 15 residues. CDR3 sequence (DNA): TGTGCCAGCAGCTCCCTCCTCGAAATGAACACTGAAGCTTTCTTT. This encodes CASSSLLEMNTEAFF.

Notes on this clone: Only one base separates this from a far larger clonotype, so it likely reflects a read error. CDR3 sequence reads: CASSPWTSGSNEQLF. DNA for the CDR3: TGTGCCAGCAGTCCCTGGACTAGCGGGAGTAATGAGCAGCTCTTC. The V gene is TRBV27, the J gene TRBJ2-1, with 13 bases fitting TRBD2. The CDR3 is 15 amino acids. Germline V gene sequence: CDR1 MNHEY, CDR2 SMNVEV (reference sequence).

A remark on this clone: A far larger clone is a single base away, which makes a read error likely. This rearrangement joins TRBV7-7 to TRBJ2-1; 12 nucleotides agree with TRBD2. The CDR3 has 16 residues. Germline assignment: CDR1 SSHAT and CDR2 FNYEAQ (reference sequence). In DNA, the CDR3 is TGTGCTAGCAGCTTTGGACTAGCGGGACCCCTCAATGAGCAGTTCTTC. Amino acid sequence: CASSFGLAGPLNEQFF. Full variable domain (rest looked up from reference TRBV7-7 and TRBJ2-1): GAGVSQSPRYKVTKRGQDVTLRCDPISSHATLYWYQQALGQGPEFLTYFNYEAQPDKSGLPSDRFSAERPEGSISTLTIQRTEQRDSAMYRCASSFGLAGPLNEQFFGPGTRLTVL.

This clone was found a few times. A far larger clone is off by one base, so a read error is likely. Other DNA sequences from this sample encode an identical CDR3 as well. The DNA of the CDR3 is TGCGCCAGCAGCTTACTAGCGGGGAGCCAAGAGACCCAGTACTTC. Translation gives CASSLLAGSQETQYF. This chain links TRBV4-1 with TRBJ2-5, with TRBD2 matching over 10 bases. The ends lost 5 bases at V and 1 base at J; junction bases unmatched: 4. Germline CDR1 is MGHRA and CDR2 is YSYEKL. The CDR3 consists of 15 residues.

Comments on this clone: With only one base between it and a far larger clone, this is likely a read error. This specimen includes other DNA sequences encoding the same CDR3. The chain employs TRBV5-1 and TRBJ2-1; 10 bases are a match to TRBD2. The V and J ends lost 1 base and 8 bases, in that order; junction bases with no gene match: 6. The CDR3 totals 15 residues. Germline CDR1 and CDR2: SGHRS and YFSETQ. This chain's CDR3 is CASSLSLAGVHEQFF. DNA of the CDR3: TGCGCCAGCAGCTTGAGTCTAGCGGGAGTCCATGAGCAGTTCTTC.

As to this clone: The junction departs from the called germline gene at one end, perhaps through a read error. The rearrangement links TRBV10-3 to TRBJ1-4; D not certain. The CDR3 is 13 residues long. The V gene's germline CDR1 is ENHRY and CDR2 SYGVKD. In DNA form, the CDR3 reads TGTGCCAGCAGTTCCTCAAGAGGCGAGGAACTGTTTTTT. Translated: CASSSSRGEELFF.

By share, this clone counts as large. The same CDR3 also results from other DNA sequences found in this sample. The V call is TRBV19, the J call TRBJ1-1; D is ambiguous. This CDR3 has 14 residues. In germline, CDR1 is LNHDA, CDR2 SQIVND (reference sequence). V was trimmed by 8 bases and J by 5 bases, leaving 18 bases between them. CDR3: CASVNLLASTEAFF. In nucleotides, the CDR3 is TGTGCCAGTGTCAACCTACTTGCTTCGACTGAAGCTTTCTTT.

This clone has at least ten counts. The V call is TRBV6-5, the J call TRBJ2-3; 12 bases map to TRBD2. The CDR3 is 14 amino acids. V shed 10 bases and J 2 bases; nucleotides not matched to a gene: 4. The V gene's germline CDR1 is MNHEY and CDR2 SVGAGI. Written as DNA, the CDR3 is TGTGCCACCGGACTAGCGGGGTCCACAGATACGCAGTATTTT. Translated: CATGLAGSTDTQYF.

The chain couples TRBV13 to TRBJ2-2; no reliable D call. V was trimmed by 8 bases and J by 6 bases, leaving 10 bases between them. The CDR3 runs 12 residues. CDR1 and CDR2 from the germline V gene are PRHDT and FYEKMQ (reference sequence). CDR3 loop: CASLSISGELFF. CDR3 DNA: TGTGCCAGCTTAAGTATCTCCGGGGAGCTGTTTTTT.